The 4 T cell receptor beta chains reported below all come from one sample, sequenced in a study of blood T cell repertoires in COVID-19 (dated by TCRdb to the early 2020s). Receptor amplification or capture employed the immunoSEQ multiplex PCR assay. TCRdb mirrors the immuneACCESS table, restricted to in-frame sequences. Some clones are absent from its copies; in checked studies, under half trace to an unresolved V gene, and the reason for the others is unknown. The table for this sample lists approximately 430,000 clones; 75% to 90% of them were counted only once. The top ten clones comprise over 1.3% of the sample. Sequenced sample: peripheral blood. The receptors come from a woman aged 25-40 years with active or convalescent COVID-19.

The CDR3 protein is CASSLGSEAFF. The DNA of the CDR3 is TGTGCCAGCAGCTTGGGGAGCGAAGCTTTCTTT. J is TRBJ1-1 and V is TRBV7-9; D gene unclear. The V end lost 3 bases, the J end lost 8 bases, and 7 bases lay between the germline ends. The CDR3 covers 11 residues. The germline V gene has CDR1 SEHNR and CDR2 FQNEAQ (reference sequence). Together with reference TRBV7-9 and TRBJ1-1, the CDR3 gives the full variable domain: DTGVSQNPRHKITKRGQNVTFRCDPISEHNRLYWYRQTLGQGPEFLTYFQNEAQLEKSRLLSDRFSAERPKGSFSTLEIQRTEQGDSAMYLCASSLGSEAFFGQGTRLTVV.

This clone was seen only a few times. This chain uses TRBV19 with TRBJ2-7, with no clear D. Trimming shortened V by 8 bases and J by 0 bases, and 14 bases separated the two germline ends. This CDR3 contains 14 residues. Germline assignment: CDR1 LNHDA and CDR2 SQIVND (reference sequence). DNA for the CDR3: TGTGCCAGTCAAATTGGTCAGAACTCCTACGAGCAGTACTTC. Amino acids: CASQIGQNSYEQYF.

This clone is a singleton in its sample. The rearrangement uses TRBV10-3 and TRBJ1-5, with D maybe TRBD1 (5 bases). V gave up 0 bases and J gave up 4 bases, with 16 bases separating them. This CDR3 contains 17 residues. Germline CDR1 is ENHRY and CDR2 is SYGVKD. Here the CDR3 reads CAISESPYRQPNQPQHF. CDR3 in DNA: TGTGCCATCAGTGAGTCCCCCTACCGACAGCCTAATCAGCCCCAGCATTTT.

CDR3 amino acids: CASSPAWGVLNTEAFF. DNA of the CDR3: TGTGCCAGCTCTCCGGCCTGGGGAGTTTTGAACACTGAAGCTTTCTTT. The chain carries TRBV7-6 and TRBJ1-1; no clear D. The CDR3 covers 16 residues. Between the trimmed V and J ends, which lost 8 bases and 0 bases, there was a span of 19 bases. Germline loops: CDR1 SGHVS, CDR2 FNYEAQ.